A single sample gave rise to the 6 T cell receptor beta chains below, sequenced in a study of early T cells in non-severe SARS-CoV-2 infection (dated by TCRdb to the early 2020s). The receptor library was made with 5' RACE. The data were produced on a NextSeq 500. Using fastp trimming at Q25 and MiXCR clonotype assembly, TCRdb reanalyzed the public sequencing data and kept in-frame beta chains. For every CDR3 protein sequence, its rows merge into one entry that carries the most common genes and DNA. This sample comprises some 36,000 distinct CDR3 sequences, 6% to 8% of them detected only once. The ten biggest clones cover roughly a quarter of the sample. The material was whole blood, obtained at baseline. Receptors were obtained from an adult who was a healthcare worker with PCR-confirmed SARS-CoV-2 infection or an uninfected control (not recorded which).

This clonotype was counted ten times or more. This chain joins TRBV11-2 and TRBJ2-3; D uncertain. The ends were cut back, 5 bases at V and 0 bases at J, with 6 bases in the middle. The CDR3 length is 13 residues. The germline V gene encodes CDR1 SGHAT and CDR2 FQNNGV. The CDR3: CASSPHSTDTQYF. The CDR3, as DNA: TGTGCCAGCAGCCCACATAGCACAGATACGCAGTATTTT. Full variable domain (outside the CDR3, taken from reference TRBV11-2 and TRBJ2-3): EAGVAQSPRYKIIEKRQSVAFWCNPISGHATLYWYQQILGQGPKLLIQFQNNGVVDDSQLPKDRFSAERLKGVDSTLKIQPAKLEDSAVYLCASSPHSTDTQYFGPGTRLTVL.

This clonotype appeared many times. The chain's CDR3 is CASSLFASAGGGTGELFF. CDR3 DNA sequence: TGTGCCAGCAGCTTATTTGCCTCAGCGGGAGGAGGAACCGGGGAGCTGTTTTTT. This sequence joins TRBV7-8 and TRBJ2-2; 9 nucleotides agree with TRBD2. The CDR3 loop spans 18 amino acids. V lost 2 bases, J lost 5 bases, and 12 bases stayed unmatched. Looked up from germline, CDR1 is SGHVS and CDR2 is FQNEAQ.

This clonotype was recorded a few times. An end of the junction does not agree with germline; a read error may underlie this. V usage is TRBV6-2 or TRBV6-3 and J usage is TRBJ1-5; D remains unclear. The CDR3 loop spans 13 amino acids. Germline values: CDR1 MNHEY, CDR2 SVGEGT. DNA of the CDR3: TGTGCCAGCGATACCTCGGGGAATCAGTCCCAGCATTTT. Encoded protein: CASDTSGNQSQHF.

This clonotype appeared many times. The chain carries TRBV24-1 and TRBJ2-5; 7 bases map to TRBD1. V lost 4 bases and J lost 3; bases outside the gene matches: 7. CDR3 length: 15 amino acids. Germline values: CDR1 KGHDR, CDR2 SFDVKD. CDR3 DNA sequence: TGTGCCACCAGTGACCCATCCGGGACAGAAGAGACCCAGTACTTC. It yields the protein CATSDPSGTEETQYF.

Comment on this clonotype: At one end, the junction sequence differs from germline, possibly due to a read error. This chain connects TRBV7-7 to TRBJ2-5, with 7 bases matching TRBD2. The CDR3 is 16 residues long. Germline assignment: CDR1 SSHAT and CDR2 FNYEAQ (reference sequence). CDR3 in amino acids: CASSQERGLDEETQYF. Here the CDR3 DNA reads TGTGCTAGCAGCCAAGAAAGAGGACTAGATGAAGAGACCCAGTACTTC. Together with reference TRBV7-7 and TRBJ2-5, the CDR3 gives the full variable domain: GAGVSQSPRYKVTKRGQDVTLRCDPISSHATLYWYQQALGQGPEFLTYFNYEAQPDKSGLPSDRFSAERPEGSISTLTIQRTEQRDSAMYRCASSQERGLDEETQYFGPGTRLLVL.

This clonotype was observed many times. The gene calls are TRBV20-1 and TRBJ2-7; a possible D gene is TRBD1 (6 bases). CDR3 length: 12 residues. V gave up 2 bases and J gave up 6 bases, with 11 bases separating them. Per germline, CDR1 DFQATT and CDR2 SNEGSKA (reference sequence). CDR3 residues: CSARTTGREQYF. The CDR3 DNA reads TGCAGTGCTAGAACTACAGGGCGCGAGCAGTACTTC.